This T cell receptor beta chain comes out of a study of blood T cells in healthy people across ages. Sample-barcoded 5' priming and a J-beta primer mix drove a second PCR of roughly 6 to 12 cycles. TCRdb re-analysed the 5' RACE reads in MiXCR, keeping a single row per CDR3 protein. The table records around 870,000 distinct CDR3 sequences, 29% of them present only once. CDR3 length equals 13 residues. V dropped 3 bases and J dropped 8 bases, with 13 bases sitting between them. CDR1 and CDR2 from the germline V gene are SGHNT and YENEEA. Study findings and constraints: Researchers report that TCR beta diversity correlated strongly with naive T cell percentage. Getting older went along with TCR beta diversity per million T cells dropping roughly linearly. Investigators viewed diversity estimates from one million T cells as underestimates, the study reported.

Notes on this clonotype: Its antigen is not identified.

The receptor comes from a woman aged 80 or older in good health. V gene TRBV11-3 combines with J gene TRBJ1-2; D is perhaps TRBD1 (5 bases). Sequencing was performed on blood. CDR3 nucleotide sequence: TGTGCCAGCAGCTTCGGGGGGTGGGACGGCTACACCTTC. Its protein product is CASSFGGWDGYTF.